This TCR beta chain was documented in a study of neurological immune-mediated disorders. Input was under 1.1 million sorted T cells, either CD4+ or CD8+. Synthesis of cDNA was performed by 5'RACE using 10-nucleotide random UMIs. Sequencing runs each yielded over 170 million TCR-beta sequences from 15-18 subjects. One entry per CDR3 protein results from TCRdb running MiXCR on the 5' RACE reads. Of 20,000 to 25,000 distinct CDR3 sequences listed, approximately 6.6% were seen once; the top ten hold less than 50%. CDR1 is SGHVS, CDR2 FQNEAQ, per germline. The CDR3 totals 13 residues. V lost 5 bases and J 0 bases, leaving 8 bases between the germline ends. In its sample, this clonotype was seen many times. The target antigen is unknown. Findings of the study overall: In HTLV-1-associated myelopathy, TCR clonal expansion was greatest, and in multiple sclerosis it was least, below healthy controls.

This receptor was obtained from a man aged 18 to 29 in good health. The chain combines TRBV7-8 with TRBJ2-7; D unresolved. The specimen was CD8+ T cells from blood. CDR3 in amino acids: CASSPFSSYEQYF. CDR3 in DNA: TGTGCCAGCAGCCCGTTTAGCTCCTACGAGCAGTACTTC.